This TCR beta chain was found in a study of blood T cell repertoires in COVID-19. At the level of the study: Sites across the United States, Italy and Spain contributed samples from acute and convalescent COVID-19. T cells, B-cell-depleted T cells, or PBMCs supplied cDNA or gDNA.

Source study methods: Estimates of nucleated cell counts were drawn from the amplification of reference gene primers. The protocol was immunoSEQ multiplex PCR, while the TCRdb copy is restricted to in-frame clones and leaves out a portion. Clonal size and the V and J genes are those of that table, whereas D and trimming came from the DNA. The table records a few hundred thousand clones, nearly 90% of them present only once. In Seattle, patients joined the study during active infection and were tracked longitudinally. The sequenced sample was peripheral blood. The source is a woman aged 60-75 years with COVID-19, enrolled during active disease.

CDR3 DNA sequence: TGTGCCAGCAGCTCGGACTACACTGAAGCTTTCTTT. Its translation is CASSSDYTEAFF. The V call is TRBV7-2, the J call TRBJ1-1; the D is unclear. Between the trimmed V and J ends, which lost 4 bases and 3 bases, there was a span of 6 bases. The CDR3 runs to 12 residues. Germline CDR1 reads SGHTA; CDR2 reads FQGNSA.